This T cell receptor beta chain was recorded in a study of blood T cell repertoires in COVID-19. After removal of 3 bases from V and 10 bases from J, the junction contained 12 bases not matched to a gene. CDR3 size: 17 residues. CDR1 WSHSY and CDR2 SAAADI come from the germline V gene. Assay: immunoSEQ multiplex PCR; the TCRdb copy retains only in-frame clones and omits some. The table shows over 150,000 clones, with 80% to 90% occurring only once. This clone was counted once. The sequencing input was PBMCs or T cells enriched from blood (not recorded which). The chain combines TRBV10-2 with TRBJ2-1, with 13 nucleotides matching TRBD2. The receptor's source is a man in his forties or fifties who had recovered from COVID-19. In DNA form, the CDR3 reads TGCGCCAGCAGTGACGGGACTAGCGGGGACAGAGCGGGAGAGCAGTTCTTC. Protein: CASSDGTSGDRAGEQFF.